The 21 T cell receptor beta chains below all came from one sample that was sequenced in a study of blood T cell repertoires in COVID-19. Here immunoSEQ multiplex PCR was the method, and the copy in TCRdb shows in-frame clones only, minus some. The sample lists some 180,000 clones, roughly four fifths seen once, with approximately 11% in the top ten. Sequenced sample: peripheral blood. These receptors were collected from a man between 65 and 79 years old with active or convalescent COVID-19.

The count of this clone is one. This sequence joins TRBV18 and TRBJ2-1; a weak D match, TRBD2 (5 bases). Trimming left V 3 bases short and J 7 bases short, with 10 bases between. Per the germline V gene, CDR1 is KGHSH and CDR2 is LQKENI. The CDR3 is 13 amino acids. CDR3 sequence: CASSPLALNEQFF. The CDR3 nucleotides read TGTGCCAGCTCACCTCTAGCCTTGAATGAGCAGTTCTTC.

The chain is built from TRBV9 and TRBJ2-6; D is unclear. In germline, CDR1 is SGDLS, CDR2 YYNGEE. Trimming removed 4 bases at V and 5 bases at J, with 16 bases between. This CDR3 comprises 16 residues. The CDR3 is CASSPGGPSRANVLTF. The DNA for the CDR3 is TGTGCCAGCAGCCCCGGTGGGCCTTCTAGGGCCAACGTCCTGACTTTC.

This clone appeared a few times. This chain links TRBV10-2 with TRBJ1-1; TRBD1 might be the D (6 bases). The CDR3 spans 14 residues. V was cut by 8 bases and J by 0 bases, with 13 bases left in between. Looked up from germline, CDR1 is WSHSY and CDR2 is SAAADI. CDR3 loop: CASQAGTMNTEAFF. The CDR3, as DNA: TGCGCCAGCCAAGCCGGGACAATGAACACTGAAGCTTTCTTT.

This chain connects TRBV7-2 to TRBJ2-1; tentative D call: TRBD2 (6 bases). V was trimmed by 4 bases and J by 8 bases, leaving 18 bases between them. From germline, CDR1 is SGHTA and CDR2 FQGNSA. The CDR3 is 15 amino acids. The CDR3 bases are TGTGCCAGCAGCTCCTCCGGGGGTGGTAGCGATGAGCAGTTCTTC. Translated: CASSSSGGGSDEQFF.

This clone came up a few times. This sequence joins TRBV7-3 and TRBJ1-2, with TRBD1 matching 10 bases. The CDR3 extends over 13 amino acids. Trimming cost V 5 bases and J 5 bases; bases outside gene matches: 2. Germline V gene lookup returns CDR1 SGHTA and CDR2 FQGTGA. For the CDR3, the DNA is TGTGCCAGCAGCAAGGACAGGGGGTATGGCTACACCTTC. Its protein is CASSKDRGYGYTF.

For the CDR3, the DNA is TGTGCCAGCAGCAGTTTTGAGGGAACGGGCACAGATACGCAGTATTTT. It yields the protein CASSSFEGTGTDTQYF. V gene TRBV5-6 combines with J gene TRBJ2-3; a possible D gene is TRBD2 (5 bases). Germline V CDR1 and CDR2: SGHDT, YYEEEE. V dropped 4 bases and J dropped 1 base, with 16 bases sitting between them. The CDR3 is 16 residues long.

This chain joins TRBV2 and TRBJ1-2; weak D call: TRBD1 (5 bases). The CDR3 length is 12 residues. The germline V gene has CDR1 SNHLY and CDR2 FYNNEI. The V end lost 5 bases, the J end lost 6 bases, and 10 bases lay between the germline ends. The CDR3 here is CASSYDSNGYTF. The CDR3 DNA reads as TGTGCCAGCAGTTATGACAGCAATGGCTACACCTTC. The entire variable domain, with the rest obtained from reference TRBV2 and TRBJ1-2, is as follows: EPEVTQTPSHQVTQMGQEVILRCVPISNHLYFYWYRQILGQKVEFLVSFYNNEISEKSEIFDDQFSVERPDGSNFTLKIRSTKLEDSAMYFCASSYDSNGYTFGSGTRLTVV.

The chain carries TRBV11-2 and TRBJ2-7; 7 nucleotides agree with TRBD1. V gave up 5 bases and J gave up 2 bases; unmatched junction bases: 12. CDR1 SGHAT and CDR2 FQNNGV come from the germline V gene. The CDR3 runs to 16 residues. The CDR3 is CASSPLNYRGTYEQYF. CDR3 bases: TGTGCCAGCAGCCCGCTGAACTACAGGGGAACCTACGAGCAGTACTTC.

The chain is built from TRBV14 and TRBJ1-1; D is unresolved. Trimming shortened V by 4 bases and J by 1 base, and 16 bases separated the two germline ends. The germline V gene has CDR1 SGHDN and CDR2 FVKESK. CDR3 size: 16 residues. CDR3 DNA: TGTGCCAGCAGCCCCCCGAGAGGGTTGAAGAACACTGAAGCTTTCTTT. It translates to CASSPPRGLKNTEAFF.

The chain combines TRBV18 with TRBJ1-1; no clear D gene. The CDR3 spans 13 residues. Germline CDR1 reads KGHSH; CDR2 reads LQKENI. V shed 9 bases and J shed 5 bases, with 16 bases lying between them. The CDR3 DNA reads TGTGCCAGTTCCCCCAGCGGGCGGACTGAAGCTTTCTTT. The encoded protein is CASSPSGRTEAFF.

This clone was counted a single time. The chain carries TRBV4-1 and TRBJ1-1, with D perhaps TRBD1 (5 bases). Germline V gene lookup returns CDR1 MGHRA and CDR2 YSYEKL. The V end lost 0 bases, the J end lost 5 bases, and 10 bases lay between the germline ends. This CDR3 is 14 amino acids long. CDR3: CASSQEEGWTEAFF. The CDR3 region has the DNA TGCGCCAGCAGCCAAGAGGAGGGGTGGACTGAAGCTTTCTTT.

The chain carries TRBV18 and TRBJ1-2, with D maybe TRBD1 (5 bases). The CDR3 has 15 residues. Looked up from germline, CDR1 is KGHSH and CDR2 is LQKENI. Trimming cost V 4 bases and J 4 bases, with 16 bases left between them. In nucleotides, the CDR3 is TGTGCCAGCTCACTCCCGGGGGGAGGCTTCTATGGCTACACCTTC. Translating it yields CASSLPGGGFYGYTF.

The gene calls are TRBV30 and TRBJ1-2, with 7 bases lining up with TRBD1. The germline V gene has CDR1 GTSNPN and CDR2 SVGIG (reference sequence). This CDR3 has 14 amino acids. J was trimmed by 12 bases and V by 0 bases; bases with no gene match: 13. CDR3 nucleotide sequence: TGTGCCTGGAGTGTAGGCGTCAGGGGGACTTCCCACACCTTC. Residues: CAWSVGVRGTSHTF.

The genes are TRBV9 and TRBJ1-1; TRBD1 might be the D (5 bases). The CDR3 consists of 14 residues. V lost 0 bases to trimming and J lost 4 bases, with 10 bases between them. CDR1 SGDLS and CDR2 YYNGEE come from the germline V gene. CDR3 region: CASSVVGGSTEAFF. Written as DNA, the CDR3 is TGTGCCAGCAGCGTAGTGGGGGGTAGCACTGAAGCTTTCTTT. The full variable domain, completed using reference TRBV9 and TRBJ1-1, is DSGVTQTPKHLITATGQRVTLRCSPRSGDLSVYWYQQSLDQGLQFLIQYYNGEERAKGNILERFSAQQFPDLHSELNLSSLELGDSALYFCASSVVGGSTEAFFGQGTRLTVV.

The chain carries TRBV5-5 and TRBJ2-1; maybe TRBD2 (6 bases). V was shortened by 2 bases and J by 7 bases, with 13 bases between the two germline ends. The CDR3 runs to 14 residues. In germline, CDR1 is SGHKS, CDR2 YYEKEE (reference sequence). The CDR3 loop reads CASSFSGARNEQFF. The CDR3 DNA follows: TGTGCCAGCAGCTTCTCGGGAGCTAGGAATGAGCAGTTCTTC.

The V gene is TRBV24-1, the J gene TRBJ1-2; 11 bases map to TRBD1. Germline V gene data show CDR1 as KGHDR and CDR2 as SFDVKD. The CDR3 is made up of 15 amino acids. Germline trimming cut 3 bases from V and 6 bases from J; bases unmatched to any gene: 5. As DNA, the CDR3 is TGTGCCACCAGTGATCAGGGACAGGGGGTTGATGGCTACACCTTC. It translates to CATSDQGQGVDGYTF.

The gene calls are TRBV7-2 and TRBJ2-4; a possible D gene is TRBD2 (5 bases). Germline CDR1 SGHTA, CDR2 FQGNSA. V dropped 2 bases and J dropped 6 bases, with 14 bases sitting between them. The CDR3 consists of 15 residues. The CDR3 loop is CASSLRPSEGNIQYF. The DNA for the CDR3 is TGTGCCAGCAGCTTACGGCCCTCTGAGGGAAACATTCAGTACTTC.

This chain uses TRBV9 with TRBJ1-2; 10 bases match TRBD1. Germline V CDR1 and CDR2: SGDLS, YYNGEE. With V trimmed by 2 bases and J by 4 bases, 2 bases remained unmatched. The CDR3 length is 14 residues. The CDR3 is CASSVTGGGYGYTF. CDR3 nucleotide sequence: TGTGCCAGCAGCGTGACAGGGGGCGGCTATGGCTACACCTTC.

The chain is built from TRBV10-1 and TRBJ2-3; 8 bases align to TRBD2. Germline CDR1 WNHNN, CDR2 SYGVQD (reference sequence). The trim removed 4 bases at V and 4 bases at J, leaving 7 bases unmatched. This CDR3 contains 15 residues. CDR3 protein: CASSGTALAADTQYF. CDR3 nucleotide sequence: TGCGCCAGCAGTGGGACCGCACTAGCGGCAGATACGCAGTATTTT.

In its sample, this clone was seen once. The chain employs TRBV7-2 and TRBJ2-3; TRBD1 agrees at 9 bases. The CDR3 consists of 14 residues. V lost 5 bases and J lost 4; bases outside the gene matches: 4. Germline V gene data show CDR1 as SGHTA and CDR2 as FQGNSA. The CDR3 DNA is TGTGCCAGCAGCCGGGACAGGGTTGCAGATACGCAGTATTTT. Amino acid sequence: CASSRDRVADTQYF. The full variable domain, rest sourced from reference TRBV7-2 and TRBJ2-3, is GAGVSQSPSNKVTEKGKDVELRCDPISGHTALYWYRQSLGQGLEFLIYFQGNSAPDKSGLPSDRFSAERTGGSVSTLTIQRTQQEDSAVYLCASSRDRVADTQYFGPGTRLTVL.

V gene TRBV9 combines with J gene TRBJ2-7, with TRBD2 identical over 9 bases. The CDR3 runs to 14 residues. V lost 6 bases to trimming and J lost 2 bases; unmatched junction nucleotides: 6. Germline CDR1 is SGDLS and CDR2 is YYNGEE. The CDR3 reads CASNPGGRAYEQYF. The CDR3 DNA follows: TGTGCCAGCAACCCTGGCGGGAGGGCCTACGAGCAGTACTTC.